A selection of T cell receptor beta chains follows, all from one sample in a study of cytomegalovirus exposure and HLA in healthy donors. TCRdb's copy holds only in-frame clones and misses some; the assay was immunoSEQ multiplex PCR. Here the sample spans about 140,000 clones, roughly 70% being singletons. Material for sequencing was PBMCs. The receptor source for this set is a man aged 45-60 years in good health and CMV-seropositive. CDR3s leave out the opening cysteine and the closing phenylalanine or tryptophan. Only part of the rows carry a size: once, few, many, or a class if the clone is expanded.

TRBJ2-5 - TRBV5-1 ASSLDGGRKTQY
- - TRBV27 ASSLWQGPHEQY
TRBJ2-1 - TRBV19 ASSRGTGINEQF
TRBJ1-5 - TRBV4-1 ASSQESSNQPQH
TRBJ2-1 few TRBV9 ASSVSAGGRNEQF
TRBJ2-1 - TRBV7-9 ASSPSSGVYNEQF
TRBJ1-4 - TRBV6-5 ASSLPGRESEKLF
TRBJ2-3 once TRBV7-2 ASSLTGLDTQY
TRBJ2-2 - TRBV5-1 ASSEGTGFTGELF
TRBJ2-5 - TRBV9 ASSVAGPGREGETQY
TRBJ2-7 - TRBV11-2 ASSLDLGSGSIYEQY
TRBJ1-5 - TRBV9 ASSRGQSNQPQH
TRBJ2-6 once TRBV29-1 SVLVGGSNVLT
TRBJ2-1 - TRBV5-1 ASSLSHPGINEQF
TRBJ1-1 - TRBV6-6 ASSYGWGQAYTEAF
TRBJ2-1 - TRBV7-8 ASSLVLGTGANEQF
TRBJ2-7 few TRBV5-1 ASSLAGQGMGYEQY
TRBJ2-1 - TRBV10-3 AISGSSGRAGNEQF
TRBJ2-5 - TRBV9 ASSPHGGEGETQY
TRBJ2-7 few TRBV7-2 ASLAGPSSYEQY
TRBJ2-2 - TRBV6-5 ASSYGANTGELF
TRBJ2-5 few TRBV15 ATSRDGRSAETQY
TRBJ2-2 once TRBV6-5 ASSYGTGRSGELF
TRBJ2-1 few TRBV19 ASSARTSGRSYNEQF
TRBJ1-2 - TRBV27 ASSRADRGSYGYT
TRBJ1-5 - TRBV6-1 ASREAGHQPQH
TRBJ1-5 - TRBV18 ASSPQGSNQPQH
TRBJ1-2 - TRBV7-2 ASSPLTGIGGYT
TRBJ2-3 - TRBV27 ASQGWSGTDTQY
TRBJ2-1 - TRBV9 ASSVGIMAAGRTYNEQF
TRBJ2-6 - TRBV13 ASSLELDSLIDSGANVLT
TRBJ2-1 - TRBV7-6 ASSLSGNEQF
TRBJ2-1 - TRBV11-3 ASSFGSGGALNEQF
TRBJ1-1 - TRBV7-9 ASSSRGNTEAF
TRBJ2-7 - TRBV11-3 ASSSGTSTYEQY
TRBJ1-1 - TRBV5-1 ASSLLGPFISTEAF